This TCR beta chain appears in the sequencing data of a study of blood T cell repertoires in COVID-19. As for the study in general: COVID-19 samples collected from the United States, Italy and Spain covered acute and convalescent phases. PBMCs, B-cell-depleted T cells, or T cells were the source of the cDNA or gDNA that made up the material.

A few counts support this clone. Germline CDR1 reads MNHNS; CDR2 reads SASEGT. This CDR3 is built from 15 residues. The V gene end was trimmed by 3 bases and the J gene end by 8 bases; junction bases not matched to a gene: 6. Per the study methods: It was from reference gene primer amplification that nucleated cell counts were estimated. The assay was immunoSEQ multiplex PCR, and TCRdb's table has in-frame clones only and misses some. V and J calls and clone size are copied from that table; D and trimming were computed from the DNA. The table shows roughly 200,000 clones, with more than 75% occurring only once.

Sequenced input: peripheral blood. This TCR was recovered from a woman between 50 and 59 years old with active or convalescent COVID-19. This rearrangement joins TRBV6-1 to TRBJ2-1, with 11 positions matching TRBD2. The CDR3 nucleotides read TGTGCCAGCAGTGAGACTAGCGGGACTTCTGATGAGCAGTTCTTC. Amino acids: CASSETSGTSDEQFF.